The 29 T cell receptor beta chains below all came from one sample that was sequenced in a study of blood T cell repertoires in COVID-19. Clones were sequenced by immunoSEQ multiplex PCR, and TCRdb holds only the in-frame ones, with some missing. The sample has under 250,000 clones, roughly 82% seen once. What was sequenced was peripheral blood. The receptors shown here come from a woman of 80 years or more with COVID-19, enrolled during active disease.

The chain couples TRBV28 to TRBJ1-5; possibly TRBD1 for D (5 bases). This CDR3 region has 17 residues. Looked up from germline, CDR1 is MDHEN and CDR2 is SYDVKM. Trimming left V 2 bases short and J 0 bases short, with 14 bases between. The chain's CDR3 is CASSLSGAADSNQPQHF. In nucleotides, the CDR3 is TGTGCCAGCAGTTTAAGTGGGGCCGCAGATAGCAATCAGCCCCAGCATTTT.

V is TRBV19 and J is TRBJ2-5; TRBD1 matches 8 bases. The germline V gene has CDR1 LNHDA and CDR2 SQIVND (reference sequence). The CDR3 runs to 14 residues. The V gene end was trimmed by 6 bases and the J gene end by 2 bases; junction bases not matched to a gene: 5. The CDR3 region is CASRGTGGQETQYF. For the CDR3, the DNA is TGTGCCAGTAGGGGGACAGGAGGGCAAGAGACCCAGTACTTC.

The chain carries TRBV18 and TRBJ1-5, with D possibly matching TRBD1 (6 bases). The CDR3 is made up of 15 amino acids. The germline V gene has CDR1 KGHSH and CDR2 LQKENI. V shed 3 bases and J shed 5 bases, with 14 bases lying between them. CDR3 residues: CASSPEQGRDQPQHF. The CDR3 DNA is TGTGCCAGCTCACCGGAGCAGGGGAGGGATCAGCCCCAGCATTTT.

The chain combines TRBV28 with TRBJ2-7, with D possibly being TRBD2 (6 bases). Germline CDR1 reads MDHEN; CDR2 reads SYDVKM. The CDR3 sequence is 15 residues long. With 2 bases removed from V and 4 bases from J, the gap between germline ends came to 15 bases. The CDR3 sequence: CASSLAGNPFYEQYF. Written as DNA, the CDR3 is TGTGCCAGCAGTTTAGCGGGGAACCCCTTTTACGAGCAGTACTTC.

The genes are TRBV2 and TRBJ2-7; 7 bases align to TRBD2. V dropped 6 bases and J dropped 1; count of bases not matched to a gene: 9. The CDR3 sequence is 15 residues long. Germline V lookup: CDR1 SNHLY, CDR2 FYNNEI. The CDR3 sequence is CASSISGAPSYEQYF. For the CDR3, the DNA is TGTGCCAGCAGCATAAGCGGGGCCCCATCCTACGAGCAGTACTTC. Full variable domain (outside the CDR3, taken from reference TRBV2 and TRBJ2-7): EPEVTQTPSHQVTQMGQEVILRCVPISNHLYFYWYRQILGQKVEFLVSFYNNEISEKSEIFDDQFSVERPDGSNFTLKIRSTKLEDSAMYFCASSISGAPSYEQYFGPGTRLTVT.

The V and J genes are TRBV5-4 and TRBJ1-1; D possibly corresponds to TRBD1 (5 bases). CDR1 is SGHNT and CDR2 is YYREEE in the germline V gene (reference sequence). The V end lost 3 bases, the J end lost 7 bases, and 13 bases lay between the germline ends. The CDR3 length is 13 residues. The CDR3 nucleotides are TGTGCCAGCAGCTACGACAGCGTTCTTGAAGCTTTCTTT. This encodes CASSYDSVLEAFF.

The gene calls are TRBV5-5 and TRBJ2-6; D not resolved. The CDR3 is 14 residues long. The germline CDR1 and CDR2 sequences are SGHKS and YYEKEE (reference sequence). Trimming shortened V by 7 bases and J by 0 bases, and 8 bases separated the two germline ends. The CDR3 bases are TGTGCCAGCCTATCTAGCTCTGGGGCCAACGTCCTGACTTTC. Its protein product is CASLSSSGANVLTF.

This chain joins TRBV7-2 and TRBJ1-1, with TRBD1 matching 8 bases. The CDR3 sequence is 14 residues long. V lost 5 bases to trimming and J lost 5 bases; unmatched junction nucleotides: 7. In germline, CDR1 is SGHTA, CDR2 FQGNSA. CDR3 bases: TGTGCCAGCAGCCCTAGACAGGGGAGGACTGAAGCTTTCTTT. Its protein is CASSPRQGRTEAFF.

The chain joins TRBV3-1 (or the pseudogene TRBV3-2) to TRBJ1-2; D is undetermined. Per germline, CDR1 LGHDT and CDR2 YNNKEL (reference sequence). This CDR3 comprises 12 residues. V gave up 0 bases and J gave up 4 bases, with 3 bases separating them. CDR3 DNA sequence: TGTGCCAGCAGCCAAGATATCTATGGCTACACCTTC. It is translated as CASSQDIYGYTF.

The chain recombines TRBV19 with TRBJ1-2; D remains ambiguous. With 3 bases removed from V and 3 bases from J, the gap between germline ends came to 11 bases. The CDR3 sequence is 14 residues long. Per the germline V gene, CDR1 is LNHDA and CDR2 is SQIVND (reference sequence). CDR3 loop: CASSISEGYYGYTF. CDR3 bases: TGTGCCAGTAGTATCTCCGAGGGCTACTATGGCTACACCTTC.

The rearrangement joins TRBV7-9 to TRBJ1-2, with a possible D match to TRBD1 (5 bases). Germline V gene sequence: CDR1 SEHNR, CDR2 FQNEAQ (reference sequence). V was pared by 1 base and J by 4 bases, with 7 bases between. The CDR3 has 13 residues. Written as DNA, the CDR3 is TGTGCCAGCAGCTTAGATGGGGCCTATGGCTACACCTTC. Protein: CASSLDGAYGYTF.

V is TRBV19 and J is TRBJ1-5; 9 bases line up with TRBD1. Germline V gene sequence: CDR1 LNHDA, CDR2 SQIVND (reference sequence). The ends lost 9 bases at V and 1 base at J; junction bases unmatched: 7. The CDR3 runs 15 residues. DNA for the CDR3: TGTGCCAGCCTAGGGACAGGGACCAGCAATCAGCCCCAGCATTTT. Protein product: CASLGTGTSNQPQHF.

This clone showed up just once. Written as DNA, the CDR3 is TGTGCCAGCTCTTATCCGGGATCATCCTACGAGCAGTACTTC. This translates into CASSYPGSSYEQYF. The chain couples TRBV18 to TRBJ2-7; possibly TRBD2 for D (5 bases). The CDR3 contains 14 residues. The V end was cut by 6 bases, the J end by 1 base, with 13 bases between. Germline assignment: CDR1 KGHSH and CDR2 LQKENI.

This chain joins TRBV5-1 and TRBJ1-1; D call uncertain. CDR1 is SGHRS and CDR2 is YFSETQ in the germline V gene. V lost 5 bases, J lost 4 bases, and 9 bases lay in between. The CDR3 consists of 12 residues. CDR3 nucleotides: TGCGCCAGCAGTGAGTTTGGCACTGAAGCTTTCTTT. This codes for CASSEFGTEAFF.

This clone has more than one count but fewer than ten. Here the CDR3 reads CASSLGQKGNQPQHF. The CDR3 DNA follows: TGTGCCAGCAGTTTAGGACAAAAGGGCAATCAGCCCCAGCATTTT. This sequence joins TRBV28 and TRBJ1-5, with D tentatively TRBD1 (5 bases). Between the trimmed V and J ends, which lost 2 bases and 2 bases, there was a span of 10 bases. From germline, CDR1 is MDHEN and CDR2 SYDVKM. The CDR3 is made up of 15 amino acids.

V is TRBV7-9 and J is TRBJ2-2, with TRBD1 identical over 9 bases. The CDR3 consists of 15 residues. Looked up from germline, CDR1 is SEHNR and CDR2 is FQNEAQ (reference sequence). V lost 6 bases and J lost 6; bases outside the gene matches: 8. The CDR3 loop is CASSSPGTGSGELFF. The DNA for the CDR3 is TGTGCCAGCAGTTCTCCCGGGACAGGGTCCGGGGAGCTGTTTTTT. Variable domain in full (rest from reference TRBV7-9 and TRBJ2-2): DTGVSQNPRHKITKRGQNVTFRCDPISEHNRLYWYRQTLGQGPEFLTYFQNEAQLEKSRLLSDRFSAERPKGSFSTLEIQRTEQGDSAMYLCASSSPGTGSGELFFGEGSRLTVL.

This chain links TRBV19 with TRBJ1-2, with D unresolved. Germline loops: CDR1 LNHDA, CDR2 SQIVND (reference sequence). Deletions cut 4 bases from V and 8 bases from J, with 11 bases between. This CDR3 is 12 amino acids long. This CDR3 is CASSTLSGGYTF. As DNA, the CDR3 is TGTGCCAGTAGTACGCTCTCGGGGGGCTACACCTTC.

This clone has more than one count but fewer than ten. This rearrangement joins TRBV2 to TRBJ1-5; possibly TRBD1 for D (6 bases). V lost 7 bases to trimming and J lost 1 base, with 8 bases between them. The CDR3 consists of 13 residues. The germline CDR1 and CDR2 sequences are SNHLY and FYNNEI. In DNA, the CDR3 is TGTGCCAGCACCGACAGGAGCAATCAGCCCCAGCATTTT. It encodes CASTDRSNQPQHF.

V gene TRBV6-2 or TRBV6-3 combines with J gene TRBJ2-1, with D tentatively TRBD1 (6 bases). The V and J ends lost 0 bases and 7 bases respectively, with 19 bases between them. The length of the CDR3 is 17 residues. Germline CDR1 MNHEY, CDR2 SVGEGT. The CDR3 loop is CASSYSVGQGPPNEQFF. CDR3 DNA sequence: TGTGCCAGCAGTTACTCGGTGGGACAAGGGCCGCCTAATGAGCAGTTCTTC.

The genes are TRBV6-6 and TRBJ2-7, with 8 bases identical to TRBD1. Germline V gives CDR1 MNHNY, CDR2 SVGAGI (reference sequence). Trimming removed 2 bases from V and 0 bases from J; junction bases left unmatched: 6. The CDR3 sequence is 16 residues long. CDR3 sequence reads: CASSYDGQGFSYEQYF. CDR3 nucleotides: TGTGCCAGCAGTTACGACGGACAGGGATTCTCCTACGAGCAGTACTTC.

This clone was found a few times. V is TRBV4-1 and J is TRBJ1-3; 7 nucleotides match TRBD1. Germline loops: CDR1 MGHRA, CDR2 YSYEKL. The CDR3 runs to 15 residues. Trimming at V came to 2 bases and at J to 4 bases, leaving 5 bases not matched to a gene. The CDR3 loop reads CASSQPQGRGNTIYF. CDR3 bases: TGCGCCAGCAGCCAACCACAGGGGCGCGGAAACACCATATATTTT.

The chain recombines TRBV2 with TRBJ1-5, with a weak D call TRBD1 (6 bases). Germline V gene lookup returns CDR1 SNHLY and CDR2 FYNNEI. This CDR3 region has 16 residues. V dropped 6 bases and J dropped 0 bases, with 15 bases sitting between them. CDR3 bases: TGTGCCAGCAGGGGGGGGACACCCTCTAGCAATCAGCCCCAGCATTTT. As protein: CASRGGTPSSNQPQHF.

The genes are TRBV29-1 and TRBJ1-1, with 7 nucleotides matching TRBD1. Trimming removed 3 bases from V and 9 bases from J; junction bases left unmatched: 13. The CDR3 totals 14 residues. Germline assignment: CDR1 SQVTM and CDR2 ANQGSEA. The DNA of the CDR3 is TGCAGCGTTGATCGCGGGACAGTTGCCTTTCAAGCTTTCTTT. Encoded protein: CSVDRGTVAFQAFF.

A single count supports this clone. The chain joins TRBV7-2 to TRBJ2-3; TRBD2 matches at 9 bases. CDR1 and CDR2 from the germline V gene are SGHTA and FQGNSA. This CDR3 is built from 17 residues. V gave up 1 base and J gave up 5 bases; unmatched junction bases: 10. The CDR3 protein is CASSLGGGGARGDTQYF. In DNA form, the CDR3 reads TGTGCCAGCAGCTTAGGGGGCGGGGGGGCCCGTGGAGATACGCAGTATTTT.

V gene TRBV28 combines with J gene TRBJ2-7; 10 bases are a match to TRBD1. The CDR3 is 16 residues long. J gave up 4 bases and V 4 bases, and 10 bases lay outside the gene matches. Germline values: CDR1 MDHEN, CDR2 SYDVKM. The chain's CDR3 is CASSSQGDRGGYEQYF. The CDR3 bases are TGTGCCAGCAGTTCCCAGGGGGACAGGGGAGGGTACGAGCAGTACTTC. Using reference TRBV28 and TRBJ2-7 for the parts outside the CDR3, the full variable domain is DVKVTQSSRYLVKRTGEKVFLECVQDMDHENMFWYRQDPGLGLRLIYFSYDVKMKEKGDIPEGYSVSREKKERFSLILESASTNQTSMYLCASSSQGDRGGYEQYFGPGTRLTVT.

This rearrangement joins TRBV2 to TRBJ2-2; D call uncertain. V was trimmed by 2 bases and J by 0 bases, leaving 7 bases between them. CDR3 length: 15 amino acids. Germline CDR1 is SNHLY and CDR2 is FYNNEI. The CDR3 DNA reads as TGTGCCAGCAGTGAAATGTCCGCGAACACCGGGGAGCTGTTTTTT. It encodes CASSEMSANTGELFF.

The rearrangement joins TRBV19 to TRBJ2-1; weak D call: TRBD2 (6 bases). CDR1 and CDR2 from the germline V gene are LNHDA and SQIVND (reference sequence). V lost 3 bases and J 0 bases, leaving 12 bases between the germline ends. This CDR3 has 16 residues. The CDR3 spells CASSIRLDSSYNEQFF. The CDR3 nucleotides are TGTGCCAGTAGTATTAGACTAGACAGCTCCTACAATGAGCAGTTCTTC.

The chain combines TRBV19 with TRBJ1-2; possibly TRBD1 for D (5 bases). Germline assignment: CDR1 LNHDA and CDR2 SQIVND (reference sequence). The ends were cut back, 6 bases at V and 4 bases at J, with 15 bases in the middle. The length of the CDR3 is 14 residues. The CDR3 protein is CASRPQGRIYGYTF. CDR3 DNA: TGTGCCAGTAGACCTCAGGGCAGAATCTATGGCTACACCTTC.

This chain uses TRBV9 with TRBJ1-6; tentatively, D is TRBD1 (6 bases). V was clipped by 7 bases and J by 7 bases, with 15 bases between them. This CDR3 has 14 amino acids. Germline-derived CDR1 and CDR2 are SGDLS and YYNGEE. In DNA, the CDR3 is TGTGCCAGCGCCAGATGGGGGCTCAATTCACCCCTCCACTTT. It is translated as CASARWGLNSPLHF. The variable domain in full, with the rest retrieved from reference TRBV9 and TRBJ1-6, is DSGVTQTPKHLITATGQRVTLRCSPRSGDLSVYWYQQSLDQGLQFLIQYYNGEERAKGNILERFSAQQFPDLHSELNLSSLELGDSALYFCASARWGLNSPLHFGNGTRLTVT.